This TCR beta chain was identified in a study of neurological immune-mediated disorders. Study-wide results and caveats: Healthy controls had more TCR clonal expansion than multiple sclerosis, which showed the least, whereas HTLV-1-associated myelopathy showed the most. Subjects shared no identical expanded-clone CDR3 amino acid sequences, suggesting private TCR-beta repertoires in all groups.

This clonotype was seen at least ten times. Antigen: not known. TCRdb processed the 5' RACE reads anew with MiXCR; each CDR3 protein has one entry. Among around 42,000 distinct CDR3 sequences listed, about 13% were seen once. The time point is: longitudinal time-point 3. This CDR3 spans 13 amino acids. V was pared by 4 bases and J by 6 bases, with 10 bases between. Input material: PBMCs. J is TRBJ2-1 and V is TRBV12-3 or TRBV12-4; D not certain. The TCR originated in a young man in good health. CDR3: CASSSYDSNEQFF. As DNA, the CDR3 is TGTGCCAGCAGTTCTTATGACTCCAATGAGCAGTTCTTC.